One sample yielded the 12 T cell receptor beta chains listed below, sequenced in a study of beta chain features in type 1 diabetes. Study outcomes and limitations: People with Type 1 diabetes carried modestly yet significantly shorter TCRB CDR3s in all four CD4+ subsets.

All of the isolated RNA was reverse transcribed, so expressed TCRB transcripts were sequenced. Assay: immunoSEQ multiplex PCR; the TCRdb copy retains only in-frame clones and omits some. Of 500,000 to 800,000 clones listed, around 12% are singletons. The antigens these receptors bind are not known. Specimen: naive CD4+ T cells from blood. The receptors stem from a man in his thirties or forties with type 1 diabetes.

The chain combines TRBV7-2 with TRBJ1-2, with D uncertain. The CDR3 consists of 14 residues. Germline assignment: CDR1 SGHTA and CDR2 FQGNSA. V lost 5 bases and J 8 bases, leaving 18 bases between the germline ends. In nucleotides, the CDR3 is TGTGCCAGCAGCCCTGGGTCGAGGGAGTCCGGCTACACCTTC. It is translated as CASSPGSRESGYTF.

This clone was detected a few times. This chain links TRBV7-9 with TRBJ1-4; D is perhaps TRBD1 (5 bases). Germline CDR1 is SEHNR and CDR2 is FQNEAQ (reference sequence). V shed 4 bases and J shed 0 bases, with 15 bases lying between them. CDR3 size: 17 residues. CDR3 in amino acids: CASSSTEQGATNEKLFF. CDR3 bases: TGTGCCAGCAGCTCGACGGAGCAGGGAGCAACTAATGAAAAACTGTTTTTT.

The table lists this clone with a few counts. V usage is TRBV5-1 and J usage is TRBJ2-2; tentatively, D is TRBD1 (6 bases). Germline V CDR1 and CDR2: SGHRS, YFSETQ. V gave up 2 bases and J gave up 7 bases, with 15 bases separating them. The CDR3 is 15 amino acids. CDR3 DNA: TGCGCCAGCAGCTTAACTACAGGGTACGGCGGGGAGCTGTTTTTT. This encodes CASSLTTGYGGELFF.

The V gene is TRBV2, the J gene TRBJ1-1; no definite D call. Germline assignment: CDR1 SNHLY and CDR2 FYNNEI. Trimming took off 6 bases at V and 5 bases at J, with 7 bases between the two ends. CDR3 size: 11 residues. The CDR3 DNA follows: TGTGCCAGCAGGGAGGTTACTGAAGCTTTCTTT. Its protein product is CASREVTEAFF. Looking up the rest from reference TRBV2 and TRBJ1-1 gives the full variable domain: EPEVTQTPSHQVTQMGQEVILRCVPISNHLYFYWYRQILGQKVEFLVSFYNNEISEKSEIFDDQFSVERPDGSNFTLKIRSTKLEDSAMYFCASREVTEAFFGQGTRLTVV.

Only a few counts were recorded for this clone. The genes are TRBV11-2 and TRBJ2-1; D gene ambiguous. Germline V gene data show CDR1 as SGHAT and CDR2 as FQNNGV. Trimming cost V 1 base and J 8 bases, with 15 bases left between them. This CDR3 contains 15 residues. Written as DNA, the CDR3 is TGTGCCAGCAGCTTAGGGCCGGAAAGATTGGATGAGCAGTTCTTC. This codes for CASSLGPERLDEQFF.

The V and J genes are TRBV11-2 and TRBJ2-1; TRBD1 might be the D (6 bases). The CDR3 totals 14 residues. Germline-derived CDR1 and CDR2 are SGHAT and FQNNGV. With 1 base removed from V and 4 bases from J, the gap between germline ends came to 8 bases. CDR3 sequence (DNA): TGTGCCAGCAGCTTAGTCGGGACATACAATGAGCAGTTCTTC. It translates to CASSLVGTYNEQFF.

This clone has just a few counts. CDR3 sequence: CASSPQGLAGYNEQFF. The CDR3 bases are TGTGCCAGCAGCCCGCAAGGGCTAGCGGGCTACAATGAGCAGTTCTTC. This chain links TRBV7-3 with TRBJ2-1; 8 positions agree with TRBD2. The germline gives CDR1 SGHTA, CDR2 FQGTGA. This CDR3 comprises 16 residues. V trimming: 5 bases; J trimming: 3 bases; junction bases outside the gene matches: 9.

This clone has a handful of counts. This sequence joins TRBV9 and TRBJ2-1, with unresolved D. V was pared by 0 bases and J by 0 bases, with 7 bases between. The CDR3 contains 15 residues. Germline V gives CDR1 SGDLS, CDR2 YYNGEE. As DNA, the CDR3 is TGTGCCAGCAGCGTAGAAGTAGGCTCCTACAATGAGCAGTTCTTC. Translation gives CASSVEVGSYNEQFF.

The V gene is TRBV1, the J gene TRBJ2-5; TRBD2, the table's D call, lacks a check against the DNA. TRBV1 is a pseudogene segment. The CDR3 is made up of 17 amino acids. In nucleotides, the CDR3 is TGCACCAGCAGCCCTCCGGGATGTCGCGGGGGGGCGGAGACCCAGTACTTC. This encodes CTSSPPGCRGGAETQYF.

Here the CDR3 reads CASSPDRRNQPQHF. Here the CDR3 DNA reads TGTGCCAGCAGTCCCGACAGGAGAAATCAGCCCCAGCATTTT. The chain is built from TRBV27 and TRBJ1-5; perhaps TRBD1 as D (6 bases). V lost 5 bases to trimming and J lost 4 bases, with 12 bases between them. From germline, CDR1 is MNHEY and CDR2 SMNVEV (reference sequence). CDR3 length equals 14 residues.

This clone came up a few times. The J gene is TRBJ2-6, the V gene TRBV19, with D possibly matching TRBD1 (5 bases). This CDR3 region has 15 residues. Trimming left V 3 bases short and J 0 bases short, with 6 bases between. Germline-derived CDR1 and CDR2 are LNHDA and SQIVND (reference sequence). The CDR3 sequence is CASSMGRSGANVLTF. CDR3 coding DNA: TGTGCCAGTAGTATGGGGCGCTCTGGGGCCAACGTCCTGACTTTC.

The chain carries TRBV7-9 and TRBJ2-3, with TRBD2 matching over 8 bases. Germline assignment: CDR1 SEHNR and CDR2 FQNEAQ (reference sequence). Trimming took 5 bases from V and 2 from J; bases not matched to a gene: 9. The CDR3 spans 16 residues. CDR3 DNA: TGTGCCAGCAGCCTAGTAAGCGGGAGTACCACAGATACGCAGTATTTT. It encodes CASSLVSGSTTDTQYF.